The next 24 T cell receptor beta chains were all read from a single sample in a study of T cells after yellow fever vaccination. TCRdb redid the calling of the 5' RACE reads with MiXCR, one entry per CDR3 protein. The table shows about 400,000 distinct CDR3 sequences, with over 5% occurring only once. The specimen was PBMCs, collected 5 days after the yellow fever booster vaccination. These receptor sequences come from a man younger than 45 who received the YFV17D yellow fever vaccine.

The J gene is TRBJ1-5, the V gene TRBV10-3; D gene ambiguous. The CDR3 covers 15 residues. From germline, CDR1 is ENHRY and CDR2 SYGVKD. Trimming stripped 4 bases from V and 6 bases from J, with 16 bases between. The CDR3 loop reads CAISGSAGAGQPQHF. As DNA, the CDR3 is TGTGCCATCAGTGGTTCTGCTGGAGCTGGTCAGCCCCAGCATTTT.

This chain connects TRBV7-8 to TRBJ2-3; D is uncertain. The CDR3 is 14 residues long. In germline, CDR1 is SGHVS, CDR2 FQNEAQ. V dropped 3 bases and J dropped 1 base, with 8 bases sitting between them. The CDR3 protein is CASSFDGRTDTQYF. The CDR3, as DNA: TGTGCCAGCAGCTTTGACGGCCGCACAGATACGCAGTATTTT. Complete variable domain (other parts from reference TRBV7-8 and TRBJ2-3): GAGVSQSPRYKVAKRGQDVALRCDPISGHVSLFWYQQALGQGPEFLTYFQNEAQLDKSGLPSDRFFAERPEGSVSTLKIQRTQQEDSAVYLCASSFDGRTDTQYFGPGTRLTVL.

The CDR3 DNA reads as TGTGCCAGCAGTTACAGGGGACAGGGGGCGCGAAGGGGCAATCAGCCCCAGCATTTT. Its translation: CASSYRGQGARRGNQPQHF. This chain joins TRBV6-5 and TRBJ1-5; 12 bases are a match to TRBD1. J lost 2 bases, V lost 2 bases, and 10 bases had no gene match. Germline lookup yields CDR1 MNHEY and CDR2 SVGAGI. CDR3 size: 19 residues.

V gene TRBV4-3 combines with J gene TRBJ2-3, with 8 bases lining up with TRBD2. CDR3 size: 15 residues. Germline trimming cut 4 bases from V and 1 base from J; bases unmatched to any gene: 4. CDR1 is LGHNA, CDR2 YSLEER, per germline. The DNA for the CDR3 is TGCGCCAGCAGCCGATTGACTAGCGGCACAGATACGCAGTATTTT. This translates into CASSRLTSGTDTQYF.

This clonotype was seen once. The rearrangement links TRBV5-5 to TRBJ2-3; perhaps TRBD2 as D (5 bases). V was clipped by 4 bases and J by 4 bases, with 16 bases between them. Germline loops: CDR1 SGHKS, CDR2 YYEKEE (reference sequence). This CDR3 contains 15 residues. The CDR3 loop is CASSPGLAGSDTQYF. In nucleotides, the CDR3 is TGTGCCAGCAGCCCCGGGCTCGCGGGCTCAGATACGCAGTATTTT.

This clonotype appeared many times. The V call is TRBV7-2, the J call TRBJ2-5; weak D call: TRBD2 (6 bases). Looked up from germline, CDR1 is SGHTA and CDR2 is FQGNSA. The CDR3 is 16 amino acids. Deletions cut 3 bases from V and 5 bases from J, with 19 bases between. CDR3 loop: CASSFSGKLDYETQYF. In nucleotides, the CDR3 is TGTGCCAGCAGCTTCTCGGGAAAGCTGGACTACGAGACCCAGTACTTC.

The rearrangement uses TRBV7-2 and TRBJ2-3; D ambiguous. The CDR3 is made up of 15 amino acids. V lost 7 bases and J 1 base, leaving 15 bases between the germline ends. Germline V gene sequence: CDR1 SGHTA, CDR2 FQGNSA. The CDR3: CASTPKRGGTDTQYF. CDR3 DNA: TGTGCCAGCACCCCCAAGAGAGGAGGCACAGATACGCAGTATTTT. The variable domain in full, with the rest retrieved from reference TRBV7-2 and TRBJ2-3, is GAGVSQSPSNKVTEKGKDVELRCDPISGHTALYWYRQSLGQGLEFLIYFQGNSAPDKSGLPSDRFSAERTGGSVSTLTIQRTQQEDSAVYLCASTPKRGGTDTQYFGPGTRLTVL.

This clonotype was detected a few times. The DNA of the CDR3 is TGCAGTGCTAGGACCACTAGCGGCTCCAATGAGCAGTTCTTC. Protein product: CSARTTSGSNEQFF. V usage is TRBV20-1 and J usage is TRBJ2-1; 8 bases line up with TRBD2. The junction had 7 bases not matched to a gene; V was cut back by 3 bases and J by 6 bases. The CDR3 runs 14 residues. The germline V gene has CDR1 DFQATT and CDR2 SNEGSKA (reference sequence).

The J gene is TRBJ2-5, the V gene TRBV12-3 or TRBV12-4; perhaps TRBD2 as D (6 bases). Deletions cut 7 bases from V and 6 bases from J, with 15 bases between. This CDR3 region has 13 residues. DNA of the CDR3: TGTGCCAGCACGAGGCAGGGCGGGAAGACCCAGTACTTC. This encodes CASTRQGGKTQYF.

This clonotype was recorded at least ten times. This chain joins TRBV11-2 and TRBJ2-7; 7 bases match TRBD2. The V segment lost 3 bases and the J segment 2 bases; nucleotides outside the gene matches: 7. CDR1 and CDR2 from the germline V gene are SGHAT and FQNNGV. The length of the CDR3 is 15 residues. The CDR3 coding sequence is TGTGCCAGCAGCTTGATGGCGGGGGACCCCTACGAGCAGTACTTC. This codes for CASSLMAGDPYEQYF.

This chain joins TRBV10-3 and TRBJ2-7; possible D gene TRBD2, 6 bases. The V end was cut by 5 bases, the J end by 3 bases, with 17 bases between. Germline loops: CDR1 ENHRY, CDR2 SYGVKD. CDR3 length equals 15 residues. The DNA of the CDR3 is TGTGCCATCAGTCAGGAGGGCGAACCCCTCTACGAGCAGTACTTC. Its translation is CAISQEGEPLYEQYF.

This clonotype occurred a few times. The genes are TRBV7-2 and TRBJ2-1; 8 nucleotides align to TRBD1. Trimming cost V 4 bases and J 12 bases; bases outside gene matches: 5. The CDR3 extends over 12 amino acids. Germline loops: CDR1 SGHTA, CDR2 FQGNSA. Here the CDR3 DNA reads TGTGCCAGCAGCTCTTGGACAGGGCGGCAGTTCTTC. Its protein is CASSSWTGRQFF.

This clonotype was counted at least ten times. J is TRBJ2-5 and V is TRBV28; D possibly corresponds to TRBD1 (5 bases). Trimming shortened V by 3 bases and J by 4 bases, and 9 bases separated the two germline ends. The CDR3 runs 13 residues. In germline, CDR1 is MDHEN, CDR2 SYDVKM. CDR3 DNA: TGTGCCAGCAGTTTTCGAGACAGAGAGACCCAGTACTTC. It specifies CASSFRDRETQYF.

This clonotype was seen only a few times. The CDR3 coding sequence is TGTGCCAGCAGCCGACCGGGACTCCCTACCACAGATACGCAGTATTTT. Its translation is CASSRPGLPTTDTQYF. This sequence joins TRBV3-1 and TRBJ2-3; tentatively, D is TRBD2 (6 bases). CDR3 length: 16 amino acids. The V gene lost 4 bases and the J gene lost 2 bases, with 16 bases spanning the gap. CDR1 is LGHDT, CDR2 YNNKEL, per germline (reference sequence).

DNA of the CDR3: TGTGCCAGCAGCTTAGATTCCGGACAGCCCAGTTCCGAGCAGTACTTC. Residues: CASSLDSGQPSSEQYF. The genes are TRBV7-9 and TRBJ2-7, with D perhaps TRBD1 (6 bases). Germline V gives CDR1 SEHNR, CDR2 FQNEAQ (reference sequence). The CDR3 consists of 16 residues. The V end was cut by 1 base, the J end by 6 bases, with 19 bases between.

This clonotype was seen a handful of times. The V and J genes are TRBV19 and TRBJ1-3, with D unresolved. Germline CDR1 is LNHDA and CDR2 is SQIVND (reference sequence). There are 15 residues in the CDR3. With 5 bases removed from V and 4 bases from J, the gap between germline ends came to 15 bases. The CDR3 reads CASSPGGLRGNTIYF. CDR3 nucleotide sequence: TGTGCCAGTAGTCCAGGCGGGTTACGCGGAAACACCATATATTTT.

The J gene is TRBJ2-7, the V gene TRBV5-1; 12 bases fit TRBD2. Germline assignment: CDR1 SGHRS and CDR2 YFSETQ. V lost 4 bases and J lost 5; bases outside the gene matches: 7. CDR3 length: 15 amino acids. The DNA for the CDR3 is TGCGCCAGCAGCAGCTGGACTAGCGGGATGGACGAGCAGTACTTC. It is translated as CASSSWTSGMDEQYF.

The table lists this clonotype with a few counts. The chain recombines TRBV27 with TRBJ2-5; a weak D match, TRBD1 (5 bases). CDR1 and CDR2 from the germline V gene are MNHEY and SMNVEV (reference sequence). The V end lost 0 bases, the J end lost 5 bases, and 13 bases lay between the germline ends. This CDR3 has 15 residues. CDR3 in amino acids: CASSLSQGMVETQYF. The CDR3 nucleotides read TGTGCCAGCAGTTTATCCCAGGGTATGGTGGAGACCCAGTACTTC.

The rearrangement joins TRBV20-1 to TRBJ1-5; D not resolved. The CDR3 runs to 13 residues. V gave up 6 bases and J gave up 7 bases, with 16 bases separating them. The germline CDR1 and CDR2 sequences are DFQATT and SNEGSKA (reference sequence). The CDR3 loop is CSATRLVGQPQHF. The CDR3 DNA reads TGCAGTGCCACCCGCCTAGTAGGGCAGCCCCAGCATTTT.

The chain joins TRBV15 to TRBJ2-1; D not certain. Trimming took 1 base from V and 1 from J, leaving 8 bases between them. Germline values: CDR1 LNHNV, CDR2 YYDKDF (reference sequence). This CDR3 region has 15 residues. CDR3: CATSRGVDSYNEQFF. The CDR3 DNA sequence: TGTGCCACCAGCAGAGGTGTCGATTCCTACAATGAGCAGTTCTTC.

This clonotype came up many times. CDR3 nucleotide sequence: TGTGCCAGTAGTATCCCCGGGACAGGGGGCACCGGGGAGCTGTTTTTT. This sequence encodes CASSIPGTGGTGELFF. V and J are TRBV19 and TRBJ2-2, with 11 positions matching TRBD1. The CDR3 totals 16 residues. Germline-derived CDR1 and CDR2 are LNHDA and SQIVND (reference sequence). Unmatched junction bases numbered 4, after V lost 3 bases and J lost 4 bases.

This clonotype was counted at least ten times. In DNA, the CDR3 is TGTGCCAGCAGCTTAGGCCTTACAGGGGGCGGTTACGAGCAGTACTTC. It yields the protein CASSLGLTGGGYEQYF. The chain uses TRBV7-2 and TRBJ2-7; 9 bases line up with TRBD1. Germline values: CDR1 SGHTA, CDR2 FQGNSA. The CDR3 extends over 16 amino acids. With 1 base clipped from V and 4 bases from J, the junction kept 8 bases outside the gene matches. The complete variable domain, with remaining parts taken from reference TRBV7-2 and TRBJ2-7, reads GAGVSQSPSNKVTEKGKDVELRCDPISGHTALYWYRQSLGQGLEFLIYFQGNSAPDKSGLPSDRFSAERTGGSVSTLTIQRTQQEDSAVYLCASSLGLTGGGYEQYFGPGTRLTVT.

This clonotype was seen at least ten times. Here the CDR3 DNA reads TGTGCCAGCAGTTACTCGAGTTCAGGGACGATCACAGATACGCAGTATTTT. Translated: CASSYSSSGTITDTQYF. The rearrangement links TRBV6-5 to TRBJ2-3; D possibly uses TRBD1 or TRBD2 (5 bases each). Germline V gene sequence: CDR1 MNHEY, CDR2 SVGAGI. V was clipped by 0 bases and J by 2 bases, with 15 bases between them. The CDR3 has 17 amino acids.

The chain uses TRBV5-1 and TRBJ2-1; no definite D call. Trimming left V 2 bases short and J 0 bases short, with 9 bases between. CDR1 is SGHRS, CDR2 YFSETQ, per germline. The CDR3 covers 15 residues. Here the CDR3 reads CASSFEALSYNEQFF. The CDR3 DNA is TGCGCCAGCAGCTTTGAGGCCCTCTCCTACAATGAGCAGTTCTTC.